Below are 22 T cell receptor beta chains sequenced from a single sample in a study of control samples from healthy donors and cancer patients. Repertoires were generated with immunoSEQ multiplex PCR, while TCRdb's copy carries only in-frame clones and drops some. The sample gives over 80,000 clones, 90% to 95% of which show up once; approximately 14% is in the top ten. Input material: blood. All receptors derive from a man aged 25-45 years in good health.

The chain is built from TRBV3-1 (or the pseudogene TRBV3-2) and TRBJ2-1; the D is unclear. Germline values: CDR1 LGHDT, CDR2 YNNKEL (reference sequence). V was trimmed by 3 bases and J by 7 bases, leaving 13 bases between them. CDR3 length equals 14 residues. The chain's CDR3 is CASSHSKAWNEQFF. The CDR3 coding sequence is TGTGCCAGCAGCCACTCTAAGGCCTGGAATGAGCAGTTCTTC.

The chain carries TRBV9 and TRBJ2-7, with 8 bases fitting TRBD2. The trim removed 4 bases at V and 3 bases at J, leaving 6 bases unmatched. The V gene's germline CDR1 is SGDLS and CDR2 YYNGEE. This CDR3 region has 14 residues. In DNA, the CDR3 is TGTGCCAGCAGCCCGCGGGGGGAATACTACGAGCAGTACTTC. Residues: CASSPRGEYYEQYF.

The V and J genes are TRBV6-6 and TRBJ1-5, with 11 bases lining up with TRBD1. After removal of 5 bases from V and 6 bases from J, the junction contained 6 bases not matched to a gene. This CDR3 has 15 residues. Germline loops: CDR1 MNHNY, CDR2 SVGAGI (reference sequence). CDR3 nucleotide sequence: TGTGCCAGCAGTCCTGGACAGGGGGCCCCTCAGCCCCAGCATTTT. Translation gives CASSPGQGAPQPQHF.

The chain links TRBV7-9 to TRBJ1-2; D call uncertain. Trimming cost V 3 bases and J 2 bases, with 22 bases left between them. Germline assignment: CDR1 SEHNR and CDR2 FQNEAQ (reference sequence). This CDR3 comprises 18 residues. The CDR3 region is CASSFRASYVSGNYGYTF. The CDR3 DNA is TGTGCCAGCAGCTTTCGGGCTAGTTATGTCTCGGGCAACTATGGCTACACCTTC.

Only one count was recorded for this clone. The CDR3 DNA sequence: TGTGCCAGTACCGGGATGGGACTAGCGAGGGATACGCAGTATTTT. Its protein is CASTGMGLARDTQYF. This chain joins TRBV19 and TRBJ2-3, with TRBD2 matching over 10 bases. Germline lookup yields CDR1 LNHDA and CDR2 SQIVND (reference sequence). The ends lost 7 bases at V and 6 bases at J; junction bases unmatched: 10. The CDR3 extends over 15 amino acids. The whole variable domain, filled in from reference TRBV19 and TRBJ2-3, reads DGGITQSPKYLFRKEGQNVTLSCEQNLNHDAMYWYRQDPGQGLRLIYYSQIVNDFQKGDIAEGYSVSREKKESFPLTVTSAQKNPTAFYLCASTGMGLARDTQYFGPGTRLTVL.

This clone was detected only once. V and J are TRBV7-2 and TRBJ2-7, with a tentative D call TRBD1 (6 bases). Germline CDR1 and CDR2: SGHTA and FQGNSA. The CDR3 has 15 amino acids. Trimming stripped 6 bases from V and 0 bases from J, with 15 bases between. The CDR3 region has the DNA TGTGCCAGCAGGCCACAGGGAACCAGCTCCTACGAGCAGTACTTC. This codes for CASRPQGTSSYEQYF.

The rearrangement links TRBV5-1 to TRBJ2-7; the D gene is possibly TRBD1 (7 bases). The germline V gene encodes CDR1 SGHRS and CDR2 YFSETQ. Trimming pared 0 bases from V and 4 bases from J, leaving 11 bases between. The CDR3 covers 14 residues. The CDR3 nucleotides read TGCGCCAGCAGCTTGGAGGCAGGGGGGTACGAGCAGTACTTC. As protein: CASSLEAGGYEQYF.

V gene TRBV24-1 combines with J gene TRBJ1-2; TRBD1 aligns across 8 bases. This CDR3 region has 14 residues. The V and J ends lost 0 bases and 8 bases, in that order; junction bases with no gene match: 4. Germline values: CDR1 KGHDR, CDR2 SFDVKD. In DNA form, the CDR3 reads TGTGCCACCAGTGATTTGCGGACAGGGACGGGCTACACCTTC. Protein sequence: CATSDLRTGTGYTF.

This clone was counted between two and nine times. This rearrangement joins TRBV11-2 to TRBJ2-3; 7 nucleotides agree with TRBD2. CDR1 is SGHAT and CDR2 is FQNNGV in the germline V gene. The V segment lost 6 bases and the J segment 5 bases; nucleotides outside the gene matches: 14. This CDR3 has 16 amino acids. The CDR3 bases are TGTGCCAGCAGGGCTCGGGGCGGGGGTTCCTTAGATACGCAGTATTTT. It codes for CASRARGGGSLDTQYF.

This clone was picked up one time. V gene TRBV7-9 combines with J gene TRBJ2-7; weak D call: TRBD2 (6 bases). Germline V gene lookup returns CDR1 SEHNR and CDR2 FQNEAQ (reference sequence). V was pared by 0 bases and J by 3 bases, with 15 bases between. This CDR3 is built from 16 residues. CDR3: CASSLATVGEDYEQYF. The CDR3 DNA follows: TGTGCCAGCAGCTTAGCGACCGTGGGGGAGGACTACGAGCAGTACTTC.

V usage is TRBV3-1 (or the pseudogene TRBV3-2) and J usage is TRBJ2-7, with a tentative D call TRBD2 (6 bases). The ends were cut back, 4 bases at V and 0 bases at J, with 13 bases in the middle. This CDR3 has 15 amino acids. Germline V lookup: CDR1 LGHDT, CDR2 YNNKEL (reference sequence). The CDR3 DNA reads as TGTGCCAGCAGCCCGGGGAGGCTCAGCTCCTACGAGCAGTACTTC. Its protein is CASSPGRLSSYEQYF.

The V call is TRBV19, the J call TRBJ1-5; TRBD1 might be the D (5 bases). Germline V gene data show CDR1 as LNHDA and CDR2 as SQIVND (reference sequence). The CDR3 consists of 17 residues. Trimming took off 7 bases at V and 1 base at J, with 20 bases between the two ends. The CDR3: CASTSGQGRASNQPQHF. CDR3 coding DNA: TGTGCCAGTACCTCGGGGCAGGGCAGAGCGAGCAATCAGCCCCAGCATTTT. The full variable domain, completed using reference TRBV19 and TRBJ1-5, is DGGITQSPKYLFRKEGQNVTLSCEQNLNHDAMYWYRQDPGQGLRLIYYSQIVNDFQKGDIAEGYSVSREKKESFPLTVTSAQKNPTAFYLCASTSGQGRASNQPQHFGDGTRLSIL.

This chain connects TRBV19 to TRBJ1-1, with a possible D match to TRBD1 (5 bases). Trimming pared 6 bases from V and 0 bases from J, leaving 8 bases between. Germline CDR1 LNHDA, CDR2 SQIVND (reference sequence). CDR3 size: 13 residues. CDR3 in amino acids: CASRQVMNTEAFF. The CDR3, as DNA: TGTGCCAGTAGACAGGTTATGAACACTGAAGCTTTCTTT.

The chain combines TRBV9 with TRBJ1-5, with D unclear. Trimming removed 0 bases from V and 0 bases from J, with 4 bases in between. This CDR3 comprises 14 residues. CDR1 is SGDLS and CDR2 is YYNGEE in the germline V gene. CDR3 sequence: CASSVGYSNQPQHF. CDR3 DNA: TGTGCCAGCAGCGTAGGATATAGCAATCAGCCCCAGCATTTT. The complete variable domain, with remaining parts taken from reference TRBV9 and TRBJ1-5, reads DSGVTQTPKHLITATGQRVTLRCSPRSGDLSVYWYQQSLDQGLQFLIQYYNGEERAKGNILERFSAQQFPDLHSELNLSSLELGDSALYFCASSVGYSNQPQHFGDGTRLSIL.

The chain couples TRBV19 to TRBJ2-3; D tentatively reads TRBD1 or TRBD2 (8 bases each). Trimming took off 7 bases at V and 7 bases at J, with 24 bases between the two ends. The CDR3 loop spans 16 amino acids. Per the germline V gene, CDR1 is LNHDA and CDR2 is SQIVND (reference sequence). The CDR3 spells CASTLRDRREVNTQYF. The CDR3, as DNA: TGTGCCAGTACCCTCCGGGACAGGCGGGAGGTAAATACGCAGTATTTT.

The V gene is TRBV4-1, the J gene TRBJ1-6; the D gene is possibly TRBD1 (5 bases). V dropped 4 bases and J dropped 0 bases, with 13 bases sitting between them. The CDR3 has 17 residues. Germline V gives CDR1 MGHRA, CDR2 YSYEKL. This CDR3 reads CASSPLGRDSYNSPLHF. In DNA form, the CDR3 reads TGCGCCAGCAGCCCGTTGGGCAGGGACTCCTATAATTCACCCCTCCACTTT.

The chain couples TRBV5-1 to TRBJ2-3; 9 nucleotides match TRBD1. The germline V gene encodes CDR1 SGHRS and CDR2 YFSETQ. The CDR3 has 15 amino acids. Trimming took 6 bases from V and 3 from J; bases not matched to a gene: 8. CDR3 amino acids: CASNPGDRETDTQYF. In DNA form, the CDR3 reads TGCGCCAGCAACCCTGGGGACAGGGAGACAGATACGCAGTATTTT. The variable domain in full, completed from reference TRBV5-1 and TRBJ2-3, reads KAGVTQTPRYLIKTRGQQVTLSCSPISGHRSVSWYQQTPGQGLQFLFEYFSETQRNKGNFPGRFSGRQFSNSRSEMNVSTLELGDSALYLCASNPGDRETDTQYFGPGTRLTVL.

The chain joins TRBV5-1 to TRBJ2-1, with a weak D call TRBD2 (6 bases). V was cut by 0 bases and J by 0 bases, with 7 bases left in between. Germline loops: CDR1 SGHRS, CDR2 YFSETQ. The length of the CDR3 is 15 residues. The CDR3 loop reads CASSLVTSSYNEQFF. In DNA form, the CDR3 reads TGCGCCAGCAGCTTGGTGACTAGCTCCTACAATGAGCAGTTCTTC.

This chain links TRBV4-2 with TRBJ2-1; 8 bases line up with TRBD2. Germline values: CDR1 LGHNA, CDR2 YNFKEQ. Losses at the gene ends were 1 base for V and 9 bases for J; bases not matched to a gene: 5. This CDR3 contains 14 residues. Here the CDR3 reads CASSQAGREGEQFF. CDR3 bases: TGTGCCAGCAGCCAAGCTGGACGGGAGGGTGAGCAGTTCTTC.

The chain uses TRBV6-5 and TRBJ2-7, with D uncertain. Deletions cut 0 bases from V and 5 bases from J, with 14 bases between. The CDR3 length is 15 residues. Germline CDR1 MNHEY, CDR2 SVGAGI. In nucleotides, the CDR3 is TGTGCCAGCAGTTACTCGTGGACCCGTGCCAACGAGCAGTACTTC. The encoded protein is CASSYSWTRANEQYF.

The gene calls are TRBV4-1 and TRBJ2-1; the D gene is possibly TRBD1 (6 bases). Trimming shortened V by 8 bases and J by 7 bases, and 12 bases separated the two germline ends. Looked up from germline, CDR1 is MGHRA and CDR2 is YSYEKL. This CDR3 contains 12 residues. The CDR3 bases are TGCGCCAGCGGTAACAGGGTAAATGAGCAGTTCTTC. Protein sequence: CASGNRVNEQFF.

The V gene is TRBV30, the J gene TRBJ2-7, with TRBD2 matching over 12 bases. CDR1 and CDR2 (germline): GTSNPN, SVGIG (reference sequence). J gave up 7 bases and V 8 bases, and 9 bases lay outside the gene matches. CDR3 length: 13 residues. This CDR3 is CAGLAGGLMEQYF. The CDR3 bases are TGTGCCGGGCTAGCGGGGGGGTTAATGGAGCAGTACTTC. The whole variable domain, filled in from reference TRBV30 and TRBJ2-7, reads SQTIHQWPATLVQPVGSPLSLECTVEGTSNPNLYWYRQAAGRGLQLLFYSVGIGQISSEVPQNLSASRPQDRQFILSSKKLLLSDSGFYLCAGLAGGLMEQYFGPGTRLTVT.